This T cell receptor beta chain is drawn from a study of cytomegalovirus exposure and HLA in healthy donors. PCR amplification relied on 60 Vbeta primers (plus 13 Jbeta primers). The protocol was immunoSEQ multiplex PCR, while the TCRdb copy is restricted to in-frame clones and leaves out a portion. Altogether tens of thousands of clones are present, 55% to 70% being singletons, with the ten largest covering around a fifth. The CDR3 covers 15 residues. V was cut by 7 bases and J by 5 bases, with 17 bases left in between. Germline-derived CDR1 and CDR2 are MNHNS and SASEGT. The clonotype comes from a woman between 50 and 59 years old in good health and CMV-seropositive. Sequencing input: PBMCs. The chain couples TRBV6-1 to TRBJ1-4; TRBD1 is a possible D gene (6 bases). The DNA for the CDR3 is TGTGCCAGCACCCATCAGGGGATGGAGAATGAAAAACTGTTTTTT. Protein product: CASTHQGMENEKLFF.